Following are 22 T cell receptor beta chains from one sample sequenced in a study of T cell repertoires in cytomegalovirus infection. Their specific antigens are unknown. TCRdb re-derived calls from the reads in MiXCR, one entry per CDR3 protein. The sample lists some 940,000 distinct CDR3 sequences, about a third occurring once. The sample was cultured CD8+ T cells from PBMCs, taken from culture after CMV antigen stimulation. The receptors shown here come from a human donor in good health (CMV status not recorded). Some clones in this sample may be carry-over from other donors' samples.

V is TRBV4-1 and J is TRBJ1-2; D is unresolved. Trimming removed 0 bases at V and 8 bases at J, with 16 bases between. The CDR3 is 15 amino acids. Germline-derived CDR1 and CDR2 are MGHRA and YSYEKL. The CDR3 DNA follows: TGCGCCAGCAGCCAAGAGTCCCTTGACCCGGAGGGCTACACCTTC. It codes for CASSQESLDPEGYTF.

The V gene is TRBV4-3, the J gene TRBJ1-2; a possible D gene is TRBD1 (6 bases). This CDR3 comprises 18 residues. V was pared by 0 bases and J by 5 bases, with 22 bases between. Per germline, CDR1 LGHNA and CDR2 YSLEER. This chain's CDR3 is CASSQDMQLGGRGYGYTF. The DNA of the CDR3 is TGCGCCAGCAGCCAAGATATGCAGCTAGGGGGGAGAGGGTATGGCTACACCTTC.

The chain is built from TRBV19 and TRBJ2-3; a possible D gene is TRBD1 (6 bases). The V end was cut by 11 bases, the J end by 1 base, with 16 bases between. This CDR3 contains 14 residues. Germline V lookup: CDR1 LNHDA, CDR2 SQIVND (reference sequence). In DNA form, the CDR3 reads TGTGCCGGAAATCCAGGACAGTGCACAGATACGCAGTATTTT. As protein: CAGNPGQCTDTQYF.

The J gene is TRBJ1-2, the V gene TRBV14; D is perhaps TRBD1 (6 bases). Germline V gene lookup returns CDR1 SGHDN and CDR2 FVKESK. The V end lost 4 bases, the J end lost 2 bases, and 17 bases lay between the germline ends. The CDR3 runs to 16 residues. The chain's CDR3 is CASSLKQGDPNYGYTF. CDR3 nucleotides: TGTGCCAGCAGCCTTAAACAGGGAGACCCCAACTATGGCTACACCTTC.

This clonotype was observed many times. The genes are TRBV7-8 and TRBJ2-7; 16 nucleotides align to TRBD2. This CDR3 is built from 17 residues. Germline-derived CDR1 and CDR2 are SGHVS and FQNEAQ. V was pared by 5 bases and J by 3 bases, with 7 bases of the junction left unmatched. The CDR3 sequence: CASSEGLAGGPRYEQYF. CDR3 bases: TGTGCCAGCAGCGAGGGACTAGCGGGAGGGCCGCGCTACGAGCAGTACTTC.

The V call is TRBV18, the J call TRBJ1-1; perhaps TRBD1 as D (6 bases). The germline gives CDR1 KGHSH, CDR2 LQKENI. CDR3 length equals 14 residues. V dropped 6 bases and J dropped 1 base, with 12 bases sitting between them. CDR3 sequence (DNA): TGTGCCAGCTCGCGGTTGGGACAGAACACTGAAGCTTTCTTT. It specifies CASSRLGQNTEAFF.

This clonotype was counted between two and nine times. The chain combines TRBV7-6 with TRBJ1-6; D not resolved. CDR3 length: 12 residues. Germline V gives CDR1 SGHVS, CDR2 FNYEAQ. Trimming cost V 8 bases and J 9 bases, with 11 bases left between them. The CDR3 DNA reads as TGTGCCAGCTACGGTCCCAGTTCACCCCTCCACTTT. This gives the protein CASYGPSSPLHF. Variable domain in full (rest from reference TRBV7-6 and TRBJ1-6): GAGVSQSPRYKVTKRGQDVALRCDPISGHVSLYWYRQALGQGPEFLTYFNYEAQQDKSGLPNDRFSAERPEGSISTLTIQRTEQRDSAMYRCASYGPSSPLHFGNGTRLTVT.

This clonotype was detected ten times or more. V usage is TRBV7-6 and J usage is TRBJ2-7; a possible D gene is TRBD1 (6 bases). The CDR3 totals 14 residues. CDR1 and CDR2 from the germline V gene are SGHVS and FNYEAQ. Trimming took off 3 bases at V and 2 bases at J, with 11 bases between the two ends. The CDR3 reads CASSFDGQTYEQYF. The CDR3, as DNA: TGTGCCAGCAGCTTCGATGGACAGACCTACGAGCAGTACTTC.

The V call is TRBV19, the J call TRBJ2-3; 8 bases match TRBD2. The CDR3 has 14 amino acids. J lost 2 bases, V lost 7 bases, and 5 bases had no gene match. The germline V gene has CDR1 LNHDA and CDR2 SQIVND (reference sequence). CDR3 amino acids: CASNREGFTDTQYF. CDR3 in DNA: TGTGCCAGTAACCGGGAGGGATTCACAGATACGCAGTATTTT.

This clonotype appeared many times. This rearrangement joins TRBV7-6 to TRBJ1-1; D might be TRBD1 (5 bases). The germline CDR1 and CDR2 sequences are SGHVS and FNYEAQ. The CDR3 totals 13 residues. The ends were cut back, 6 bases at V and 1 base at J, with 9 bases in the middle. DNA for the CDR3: TGTGCCAGCAGAAGACAGACGAACACTGAAGCTTTCTTT. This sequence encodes CASRRQTNTEAFF.

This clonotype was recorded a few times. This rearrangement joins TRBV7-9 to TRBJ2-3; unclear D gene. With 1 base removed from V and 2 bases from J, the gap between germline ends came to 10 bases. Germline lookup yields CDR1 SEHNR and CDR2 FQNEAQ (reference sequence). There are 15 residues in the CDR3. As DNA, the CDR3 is TGTGCCAGCAGCTTAGTCGGGCCCACCACAGATACGCAGTATTTT. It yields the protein CASSLVGPTTDTQYF.

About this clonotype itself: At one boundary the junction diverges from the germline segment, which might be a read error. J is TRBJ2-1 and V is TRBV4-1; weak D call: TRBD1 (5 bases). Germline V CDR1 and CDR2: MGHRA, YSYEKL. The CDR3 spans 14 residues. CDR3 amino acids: CASSQDPQVNEQFF. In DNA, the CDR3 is TGTGCCAGCAGCCAAGATCCACAGGTCAATGAGCAGTTCTTC.

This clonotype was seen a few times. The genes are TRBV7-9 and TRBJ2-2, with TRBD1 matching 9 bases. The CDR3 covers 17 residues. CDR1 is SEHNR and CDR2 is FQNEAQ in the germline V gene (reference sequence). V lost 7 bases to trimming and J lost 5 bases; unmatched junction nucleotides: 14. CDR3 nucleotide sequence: TGTGCCAGCACCCAAGCCCTGCGACAGGGGGGGACCGGGGAGCTGTTTTTT. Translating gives CASTQALRQGGTGELFF.

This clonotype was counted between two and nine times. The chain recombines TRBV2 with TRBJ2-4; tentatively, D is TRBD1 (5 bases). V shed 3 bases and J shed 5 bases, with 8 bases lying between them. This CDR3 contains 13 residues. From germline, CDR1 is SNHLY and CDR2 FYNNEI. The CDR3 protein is CASSETEENIQYF. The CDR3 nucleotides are TGTGCCAGCAGTGAGACAGAAGAAAACATTCAGTACTTC.

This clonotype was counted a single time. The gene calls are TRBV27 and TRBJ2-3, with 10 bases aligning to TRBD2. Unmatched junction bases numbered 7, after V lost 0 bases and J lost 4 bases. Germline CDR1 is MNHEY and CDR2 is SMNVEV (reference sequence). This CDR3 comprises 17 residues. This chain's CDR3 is CASSLSTSGVGSDTQYF. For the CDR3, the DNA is TGTGCCAGCAGTTTATCAACTAGCGGGGTAGGCTCAGATACGCAGTATTTT.

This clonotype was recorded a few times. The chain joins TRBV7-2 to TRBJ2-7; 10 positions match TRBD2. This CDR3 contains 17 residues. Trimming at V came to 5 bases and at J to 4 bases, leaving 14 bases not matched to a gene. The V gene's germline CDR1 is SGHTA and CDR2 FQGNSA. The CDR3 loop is CASSLSLGLANNYEQYF. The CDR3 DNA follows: TGTGCCAGCAGCCTTTCGCTGGGACTAGCGAACAATTACGAGCAGTACTTC.

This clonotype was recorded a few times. The CDR3 nucleotides are TGTGCCAGCAGCGGAGGGCCTAGCGGGGGGGCGGGGCAGTTCTTC. It is translated as CASSGGPSGGAGQFF. The V call is TRBV7-6, the J call TRBJ2-1, with TRBD2 identical over 12 bases. The CDR3 consists of 15 residues. Germline loops: CDR1 SGHVS, CDR2 FNYEAQ. V lost 5 bases to trimming and J lost 12 bases; unmatched junction nucleotides: 11.

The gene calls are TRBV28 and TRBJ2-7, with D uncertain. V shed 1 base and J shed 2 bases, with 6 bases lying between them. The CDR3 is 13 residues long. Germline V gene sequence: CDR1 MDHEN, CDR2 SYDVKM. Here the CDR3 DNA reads TGTGCCAGCAGTTTATCCCTTCCCTACGAGCAGTACGTC. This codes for CASSLSLPYEQYV.

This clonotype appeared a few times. Written as DNA, the CDR3 is TGTGCCAGCAGTTTAGATTGGGGGACAGTGAACACTGAAGCTTTCTTT. This encodes CASSLDWGTVNTEAFF. This chain links TRBV27 with TRBJ1-1; 7 bases line up with TRBD1. V was clipped by 2 bases and J by 0 bases; unmatched bases: 6. CDR1 MNHEY and CDR2 SMNVEV come from the germline V gene (reference sequence). The CDR3 loop spans 16 amino acids.

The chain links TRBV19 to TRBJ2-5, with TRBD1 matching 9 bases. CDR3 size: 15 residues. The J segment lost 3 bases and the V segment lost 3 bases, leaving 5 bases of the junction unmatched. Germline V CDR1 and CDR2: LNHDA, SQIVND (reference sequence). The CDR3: CASSIWDRAKETQYF. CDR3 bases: TGTGCCAGTAGTATCTGGGACAGGGCGAAAGAGACCCAGTACTTC.

CDR3 residues: CASSLARSGGLSYEQYV. The CDR3 DNA reads as TGTGCCAGCAGCTTAGCGCGTAGCGGGGGCCTCTCCTACGAGCAGTACGTC. The chain joins TRBV7-9 to TRBJ2-7; 9 positions match TRBD2. The CDR3 runs to 17 residues. The germline CDR1 and CDR2 sequences are SEHNR and FQNEAQ (reference sequence). V shed 0 bases, J shed 0 bases, and the junction held 6 bases outside the gene matches.

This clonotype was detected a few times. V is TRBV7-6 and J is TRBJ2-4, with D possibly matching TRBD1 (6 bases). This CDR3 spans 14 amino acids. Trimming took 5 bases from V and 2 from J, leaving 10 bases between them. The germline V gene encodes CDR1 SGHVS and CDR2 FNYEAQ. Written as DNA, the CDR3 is TGTGCCAGCAGCCACAGGGAAACCAAAAACATTCAGTACTTC. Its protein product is CASSHRETKNIQYF.